The clone carrying this TCR beta chain showed up just a few times. These data belong to a study of regulatory T cells in long-lasting Graves disease. The V and J ends lost 1 base and 6 bases respectively, with 13 bases between them. The CDR3 runs 15 residues. Germline lookup yields CDR1 DFQATT and CDR2 SNEGSKA (reference sequence). Time point: newly diagnosed GD, antithyroid drugs for less than 3 months. After RNA was extracted from PBMCs, the TCR library was made from it. In building TCR beta libraries, iRepertoire HTBI primers were used together with Arm-PCR of CDR3 regions. TCRdb fed the multiplex PCR reads into MiXCR, producing one record per CDR3 protein. The sample consists of roughly 360,000 distinct CDR3 sequences, about 12% of them appearing once. These data were also filed under a second study, of T cells in Graves' hyperthyroidism and ophthalmopathy.

The TCR originated in a woman aged 18-29 years with Graves disease. The chain employs TRBV20-1 and TRBJ1-6, with no clear D. Here the sequenced sample was peripheral blood mononuclear cells (PBMCs), taken at new diagnosis, from a patient treated with antithyroid drugs. CDR3 DNA sequence: TGCAGTGCTAGAGGTCCTACCCTTCTTAATTCACCCCTCCACTTT. Protein product: CSARGPTLLNSPLHF.